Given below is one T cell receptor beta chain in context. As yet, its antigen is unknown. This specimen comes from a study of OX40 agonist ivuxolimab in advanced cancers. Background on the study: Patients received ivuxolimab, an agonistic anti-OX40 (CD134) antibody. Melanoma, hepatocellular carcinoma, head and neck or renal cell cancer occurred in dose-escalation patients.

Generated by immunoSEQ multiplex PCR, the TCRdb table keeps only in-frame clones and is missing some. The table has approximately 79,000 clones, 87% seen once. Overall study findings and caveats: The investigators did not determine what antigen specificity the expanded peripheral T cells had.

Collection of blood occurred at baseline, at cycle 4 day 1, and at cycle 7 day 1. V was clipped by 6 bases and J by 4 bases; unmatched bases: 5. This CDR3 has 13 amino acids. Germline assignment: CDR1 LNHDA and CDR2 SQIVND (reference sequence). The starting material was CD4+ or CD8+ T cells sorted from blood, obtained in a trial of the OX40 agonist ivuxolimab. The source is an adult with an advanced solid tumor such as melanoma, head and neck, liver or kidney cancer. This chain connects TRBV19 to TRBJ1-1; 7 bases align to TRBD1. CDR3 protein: CASRAGGSTEAFF. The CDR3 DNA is TGTGCCAGTAGGGCAGGGGGTAGCACTGAAGCTTTCTTT.